This T cell receptor beta chain was identified in a study of STAT5B mutations in CD4+ large granular lymphocyte leukemia (dated by TCRdb to 2022 to 2024). About the full investigation: Among healthy controls, the CDR3 'QG' motif was associated with a particular HLA allele. TCRbeta repertoires of CD4+ T-cell large granular lymphocyte leukemia patients were compared with those of healthy blood donors. The purity of purified fractions was confirmed by flow cytometry on FACSCanto II or FACSVerse to exceed 95% among lymphocytes. What the authors observed across the whole study: The data were not HLA-matched, and the higher clonality in CD4+ T-LGLL than in CD8+ T-LGLL could be due to the relatively small sample size. Compared with healthy CD4+ repertoires, CD4-sorted patient repertoires appeared more clonal, and this difference remained even after the putative leukemic clones were removed. Each patient's main leukemic clonotypes were private, but less than 30% of these clonotypes showed up at low frequency in the non-leukemic repertoires of other patients. TRBV06-family usage was enriched among the top patient clones (8/27) compared with healthy controls (2/35).

As for this clone: Its antigen specificity is not known. No much larger clone exists at a distance of one base, and base qualities are not known.

CDR1 is given as SEHNR and CDR2 as FQNEAQ, both from the germline V gene (reference sequence). Including cysteine and phenylalanine, the CDR3 has 13 amino acids. The CDR3 DNA has 39 bases and is translated from base 1. V trim: 5 bases; J trim: 4 bases; unmatched bases: 3. The immunoSEQ assay at survey resolution was applied to genomic DNA for sequencing of TCRbeta rearrangements. Per the authors' processing: In the TCR sequencing data, the smallest productive clonotype frequency that could be detected was 2.59 x 10-5. Analyses included only productive TCRbeta rearrangements, meaning complete and in-frame sequences. Simpson clonality, calculated in the immunoSEQ Analyzer version 3.0, was used as the measure of sample clonality. Clones were grouped by frequency into very rare, small, medium, large (1-20%) or hyperexpanded (>20%) categories. OLGA 1.2.3 estimated generation probabilities, VDJtools produced V-gene circos plots, VDJdb was queried for specificities, and GLIPH identified CDR3 motifs. TCRdb took this table from immuneACCESS and kept in-frame rearrangements with V and J called. Such tables lack part of the clones; where checked against another copy, unresolved V genes explain under half of the gap, and the rest is unexplained. V and J calls and clone size are those listed in that table; D and trimming were worked out from the DNA. The sample contains some 29,000 clones, roughly 79% of them found a single time. Around 1% of the sample belongs to the ten largest clones.

The healthy controls were 37 blood donors, and the buffy coats of these donors were supplied by the Finnish Red Cross blood service. All TCR-sequenced material derived from peripheral blood: patient blood samples and healthy donor buffy coats. Peripheral blood mononuclear cells were isolated by Ficoll-Hypaque gradient centrifugation. Magnetic purification was used to isolate CD4+ cells from the buffy coats of the healthy controls. The Gentra Puregene Cell and Tissue kit was used for genomic DNA extraction, and quantification was performed on a Qubit 2.0 fluorometer. The sequence joins TRBV7-9 to TRBJ1-1; TRBD1 lines up with 8 middle nucleotides. Material: CD4+ T cells from blood buffy coats. This clonotype originated in a human donor in good health. The nucleotides are TGTGCCAGCAGCCTCACAGGGGGCACTGAAGCTTTCTTT. It translates to CASSLTGGTEAFF.